One and the same sample provided the 15 T cell receptor beta chains below, sequenced in a study of molecular identifiers for immune sequencing clone quantification. TCRdb redid the calling of the PCR reads with MiXCR, one entry per CDR3 protein. The sample holds about 630,000 distinct CDR3 sequences, about 25% seen once. Sequencing was carried out using naive CD8+ T cells from blood, with Jurkat cell RNA spiked in. Described subset: FACS-sorted CD8+CD4-CCR7+CD45RA+ naive T cells. These receptors were obtained from a human donor in good health. Some libraries in this study had Jurkat cell RNA spiked in.

This clonotype occurred many times. The chain recombines TRBV28 with TRBJ1-1, with TRBD1 identical over 8 bases. CDR3 length: 17 residues. Germline V gene lookup returns CDR1 MDHEN and CDR2 SYDVKM. Germline trimming cut 4 bases from V and 3 bases from J; bases unmatched to any gene: 13. The CDR3 DNA sequence: TGTGCCAGCAGTTCGGACAGGGTTCCATCCGCCTACACTGAAGCTTTCTTT. This gives the protein CASSSDRVPSAYTEAFF. Full variable domain (missing parts from reference TRBV28 and TRBJ1-1): DVKVTQSSRYLVKRTGEKVFLECVQDMDHENMFWYRQDPGLGLRLIYFSYDVKMKEKGDIPEGYSVSREKKERFSLILESASTNQTSMYLCASSSDRVPSAYTEAFFGQGTRLTVV.

The chain links TRBV30 to TRBJ1-1; D remains ambiguous. The CDR3 runs to 12 residues. Germline V gives CDR1 GTSNPN, CDR2 SVGIG (reference sequence). V lost 8 bases to trimming and J lost 4 bases, with 14 bases between them. The CDR3 loop reads CALGPGGTEAFF. The CDR3 nucleotides read TGTGCCCTCGGACCCGGAGGCACTGAAGCTTTCTTT.

The chain combines TRBV5-6 with TRBJ2-1; D is ambiguous. V lost 2 bases to trimming and J lost 3 bases, with 9 bases between them. This CDR3 has 14 amino acids. Germline V gives CDR1 SGHDT, CDR2 YYEEEE. In DNA form, the CDR3 reads TGTGCCAGCAGCTTCTTTTCCGACTACAATGAGCAGTTCTTC. This codes for CASSFFSDYNEQFF.

This clonotype was observed a few times. This sequence joins TRBV19 and TRBJ1-5; TRBD1 is a possible D gene (6 bases). The CDR3 has 14 amino acids. Trimming took off 4 bases at V and 8 bases at J, with 15 bases between the two ends. Germline-derived CDR1 and CDR2 are LNHDA and SQIVND (reference sequence). Here the CDR3 reads CASSTSTGVEPQHF. CDR3 DNA sequence: TGTGCCAGTAGTACCTCGACAGGAGTTGAGCCCCAGCATTTT.

The CDR3 bases are TGTGCCAGCAGGCCCATCTGGGGAGACCAAGAGACCCAGTACTTC. It translates to CASRPIWGDQETQYF. J is TRBJ2-5 and V is TRBV27; tentatively, D is TRBD2 (5 bases). The CDR3 is 15 residues long. V gave up 6 bases and J gave up 0 bases, with 14 bases separating them. Germline V gives CDR1 MNHEY, CDR2 SMNVEV (reference sequence).

The genes are TRBV7-9 and TRBJ2-5; D assignment may be TRBD1 or TRBD2 (5 bases each). V gave up 5 bases and J gave up 13 bases, with 23 bases separating them. Looked up from germline, CDR1 is SEHNR and CDR2 is FQNEAQ (reference sequence). The CDR3 runs to 14 residues. The CDR3 nucleotides read TGTGCCAGCAGCCCCGGGGCGGCCCGAGAGCCCCGGTACTTC. As protein: CASSPGAAREPRYF.

The rearrangement links TRBV7-9 to TRBJ2-5; 13 nucleotides agree with TRBD2. V was clipped by 7 bases and J by 1 base; unmatched bases: 3. This CDR3 region has 15 residues. Per germline, CDR1 SEHNR and CDR2 FQNEAQ (reference sequence). CDR3 nucleotides: TGTGCCAGCACCCGGACTAGCGGGGGCCAAGAGACCCAGTACTTC. Protein: CASTRTSGGQETQYF. The whole variable domain, filled in from reference TRBV7-9 and TRBJ2-5, reads DTGVSQNPRHKITKRGQNVTFRCDPISEHNRLYWYRQTLGQGPEFLTYFQNEAQLEKSRLLSDRFSAERPKGSFSTLEIQRTEQGDSAMYLCASTRTSGGQETQYFGPGTRLLVL.

This clonotype appeared a few times. This chain joins TRBV7-2 and TRBJ1-2, with D perhaps TRBD1 (5 bases). The CDR3 consists of 16 residues. Germline CDR1 is SGHTA and CDR2 is FQGNSA. Trimming took off 1 base at V and 6 bases at J, with 18 bases between the two ends. The CDR3 region is CASSLGVFGTEHGYTF. In nucleotides, the CDR3 is TGTGCCAGCAGCTTAGGGGTATTCGGGACGGAACATGGCTACACCTTC.

To note about this clonotype: A much larger clone lies a single base off, so this may be a read error. The CDR3 spells CASEPLAEGEQYF. CDR3 bases: TGTGCCAGCGAACCCCTGGCGGAGGGAGAGCAGTACTTC. This chain uses TRBV5-3 with TRBJ2-7; TRBD2 is a possible D gene (6 bases). TRBV5-3 is an ORF; its function is uncertain. The V end lost 8 bases, the J end lost 7 bases, and 19 bases lay between the germline ends. This CDR3 contains 13 residues.

Of note for this clonotype: At one end, the junction sequence differs from germline, possibly due to a read error. The chain links TRBV7-2 to TRBJ2-1, with D tentatively TRBD1 (8 bases). In germline, CDR1 is SGHTA, CDR2 FQGNSA. This CDR3 has 14 amino acids. The CDR3 coding sequence is TGTGCCAGCAGCCAGGACAGGGACTACAATGAGCAGTCCTTC. Amino acids: CASSQDRDYNEQSF. Based on the CDR3 plus reference TRBV7-2 and TRBJ2-1, the full variable domain is GAGVSQSPSNKVTEKGKDVELRCDPISGHTALYWYRQSLGQGLEFLIYFQGNSAPDKSGLPSDRFSAERTGGSVSTLTIQRTQQEDSAVYLCASSQDRDYNEQSFGPGTRLTVL.

V gene TRBV4-3 combines with J gene TRBJ2-7; TRBD2 aligns across 8 bases. CDR1 is LGHNA, CDR2 YSLEER, per germline. With 0 bases clipped from V and 3 bases from J, the junction kept 10 bases outside the gene matches. CDR3 length equals 17 residues. The CDR3 loop reads CASSQDDGRGDLYEQYF. The CDR3 nucleotides read TGCGCCAGCAGCCAAGATGACGGGAGGGGGGACCTCTACGAGCAGTACTTC.

The sample holds many counts of this clonotype. The chain joins TRBV20-1 to TRBJ1-5, with 9 bases aligning to TRBD1. Germline V gene lookup returns CDR1 DFQATT and CDR2 SNEGSKA (reference sequence). The junction had 12 bases not matched to a gene; V was cut back by 5 bases and J by 7 bases. The CDR3 length is 15 residues. The CDR3 DNA sequence: TGCAGTGCTCATCCGGGACAGGGATCGGTGCAGCCCCAGCATTTT. The encoded protein is CSAHPGQGSVQPQHF.

V gene TRBV15 combines with J gene TRBJ2-7; D is ambiguous. Trimming pared 11 bases from V and 0 bases from J, leaving 17 bases between. Germline V CDR1 and CDR2: LNHNV, YYDKDF (reference sequence). This CDR3 region has 14 residues. The CDR3: CAVGRRVHSYEQYF. The CDR3 region has the DNA TGTGCCGTCGGAAGAAGGGTTCACTCCTACGAGCAGTACTTC.

About this clonotype: A much larger clone lies one base from this, so it may be a read error. The chain is built from TRBV9 and TRBJ1-5; tentatively, D is TRBD1 (5 bases). Germline values: CDR1 SGDLS, CDR2 YYNGEE. The CDR3 spans 14 residues. CDR3 residues: CASGVEGGNQPQHF. As DNA, the CDR3 is TGTGCCAGCGGCGTAGAAGGGGGCAATCAGCCCCAGCATTTT. The full variable domain, with the rest looked up from reference TRBV9 and TRBJ1-5, is DSGVTQTPKHLITATGQRVTLRCSPRSGDLSVYWYQQSLDQGLQFLIQYYNGEERAKGNILERFSAQQFPDLHSELNLSSLELGDSALYFCASGVEGGNQPQHFGDGTRLSIL.

The V and J genes are TRBV7-2 and TRBJ2-7; D perhaps matches TRBD2 (5 bases). V was pared by 8 bases and J by 2 bases, with 13 bases between. The CDR3 contains 13 residues. Per the germline V gene, CDR1 is SGHTA and CDR2 is FQGNSA. CDR3 coding DNA: TGTGCCAGCCGCCCCGGGAATCCCTACGAGCAGTACTTC. Translating it yields CASRPGNPYEQYF. The full variable domain, its missing parts supplied by reference TRBV7-2 and TRBJ2-7, is GAGVSQSPSNKVTEKGKDVELRCDPISGHTALYWYRQSLGQGLEFLIYFQGNSAPDKSGLPSDRFSAERTGGSVSTLTIQRTQQEDSAVYLCASRPGNPYEQYFGPGTRLTVT.